This entry features one TCR beta chain sequence. The antigen is not known. Only in-frame clones appear in the TCRdb table, and some are missing; sequencing was by immunoSEQ multiplex PCR. The data hold approximately 39,000 clones, with 95% observed a single time. The V end was cut by 1 base, the J end by 2 bases, with 11 bases between. Germline-derived CDR1 and CDR2 are LNHDA and SQIVND (reference sequence). This CDR3 comprises 15 residues. This sample is drawn from a study of T cell clonotyping in hematopoietic cell transplantation. About the research overall: Recipient samples before transplant were obtained post-cytoreduction.

Described time point: recipient sample about 28 days before transplant, after cytoreduction. Samples: about 28 days before transplant, then days 30, 100 and 180 after. General study points: Few recipient clonotypes overlapped donors; over 95% were de novo at given depth.

The chain links TRBV19 to TRBJ1-2; D is unresolved. The sequence was obtained from a man in his forties or fifties with chronic myeloid leukemia. Some clones in this sample may be carry-over from other donors' samples. This specimen consisted of peripheral blood mononuclear cells, obtained before stem cell transplant. The CDR3 here is CASSIGFDGNYGYTF. The DNA for the CDR3 is TGTGCCAGTAGTATAGGATTCGACGGAAACTATGGCTACACCTTC.